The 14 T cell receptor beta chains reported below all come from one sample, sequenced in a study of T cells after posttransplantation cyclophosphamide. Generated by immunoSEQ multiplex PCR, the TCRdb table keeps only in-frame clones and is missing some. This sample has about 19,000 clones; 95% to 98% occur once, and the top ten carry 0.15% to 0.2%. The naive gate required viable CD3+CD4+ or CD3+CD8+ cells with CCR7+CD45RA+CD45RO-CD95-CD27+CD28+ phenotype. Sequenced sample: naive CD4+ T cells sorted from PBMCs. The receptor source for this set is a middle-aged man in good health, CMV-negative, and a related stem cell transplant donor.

The CDR3 nucleotides read TGTGCCAGCAGCTTCAACAATCAGCCCCAGCATTTT. Translated: CASSFNNQPQHF. V and J are TRBV7-2 and TRBJ1-5; D gene unclear. CDR1 is SGHTA, CDR2 FQGNSA, per germline. V shed 3 bases and J shed 3 bases, with 3 bases lying between them. The CDR3 is 12 residues long.

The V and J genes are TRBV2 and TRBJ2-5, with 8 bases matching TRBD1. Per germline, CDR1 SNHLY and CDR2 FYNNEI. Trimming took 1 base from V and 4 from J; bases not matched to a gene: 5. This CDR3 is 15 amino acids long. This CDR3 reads CASSEERDRGETQYF. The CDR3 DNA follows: TGTGCCAGCAGTGAAGAACGAGACAGGGGAGAGACCCAGTACTTC.

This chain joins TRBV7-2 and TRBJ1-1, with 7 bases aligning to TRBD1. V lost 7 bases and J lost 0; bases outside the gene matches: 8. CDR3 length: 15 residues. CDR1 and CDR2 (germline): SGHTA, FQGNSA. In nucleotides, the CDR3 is TGTGCCAGCAACCCAGGGGGAGCCATGAACACTGAAGCTTTCTTT. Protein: CASNPGGAMNTEAFF.

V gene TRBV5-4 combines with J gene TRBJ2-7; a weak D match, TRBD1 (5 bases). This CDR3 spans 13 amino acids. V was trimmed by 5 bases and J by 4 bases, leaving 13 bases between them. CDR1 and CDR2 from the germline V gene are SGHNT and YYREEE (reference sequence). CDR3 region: CASSGVGRYEQYF. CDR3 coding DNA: TGTGCCAGCAGTGGCGTGGGGCGGTACGAGCAGTACTTC.

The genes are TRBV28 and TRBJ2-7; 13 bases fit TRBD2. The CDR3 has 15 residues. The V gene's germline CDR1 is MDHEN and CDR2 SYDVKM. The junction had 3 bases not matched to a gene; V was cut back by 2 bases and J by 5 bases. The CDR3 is CASSLGLAGDDEQYF. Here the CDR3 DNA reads TGTGCCAGCAGTTTAGGACTAGCGGGAGACGACGAGCAGTACTTC.

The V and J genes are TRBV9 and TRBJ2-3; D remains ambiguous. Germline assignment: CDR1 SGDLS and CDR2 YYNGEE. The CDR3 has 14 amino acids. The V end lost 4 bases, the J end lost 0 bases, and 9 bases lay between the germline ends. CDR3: CASSPQLSTDTQYF. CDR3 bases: TGTGCCAGCAGCCCCCAACTCAGCACAGATACGCAGTATTTT.

Written as DNA, the CDR3 is TGCGCCAGCAGCCAAGGAGACGGGAGGGCCCTCTACAATGAGCAGTTCTTC. Its translation is CASSQGDGRALYNEQFF. The chain recombines TRBV4-3 with TRBJ2-1; TRBD2 agrees at 8 bases. From germline, CDR1 is LGHNA and CDR2 YSLEER. The CDR3 spans 17 residues. Trimming removed 1 base from V and 3 bases from J; junction bases left unmatched: 8.

CDR3 coding DNA: TGTGCCAGCAGTCAGGACAGGGGATTGACCTACGAGCAGTACTTC. Residues: CASSQDRGLTYEQYF. This chain connects TRBV6-5 to TRBJ2-7, with 9 bases identical to TRBD1. Germline V gene data show CDR1 as MNHEY and CDR2 as SVGAGI. Trimming removed 5 bases from V and 2 bases from J; junction bases left unmatched: 7. The CDR3 runs 15 residues.

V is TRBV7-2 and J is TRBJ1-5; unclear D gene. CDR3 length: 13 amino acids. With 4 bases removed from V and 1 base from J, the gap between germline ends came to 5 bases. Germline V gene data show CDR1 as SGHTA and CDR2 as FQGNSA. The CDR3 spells CASSSESNQPQHF. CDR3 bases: TGTGCCAGCAGCTCCGAGAGCAATCAGCCCCAGCATTTT.

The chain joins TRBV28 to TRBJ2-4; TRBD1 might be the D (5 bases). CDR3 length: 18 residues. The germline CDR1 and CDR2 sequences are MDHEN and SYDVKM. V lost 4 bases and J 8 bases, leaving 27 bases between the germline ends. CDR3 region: CASSSIPNPRDLTDIQYF. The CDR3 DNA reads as TGTGCCAGCAGTTCTATACCAAACCCCAGGGATTTAACGGACATTCAGTACTTC.

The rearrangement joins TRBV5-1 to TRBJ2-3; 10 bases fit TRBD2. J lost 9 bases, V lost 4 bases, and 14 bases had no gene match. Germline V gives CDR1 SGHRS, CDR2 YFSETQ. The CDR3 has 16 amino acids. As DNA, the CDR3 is TGCGCCAGCAGCCAGGTAATAGCGGGAGGCCATGGGACGCAGTATTTT. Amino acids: CASSQVIAGGHGTQYF.

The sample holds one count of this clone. The CDR3 sequence is CASSAEGATNEKLFF. In nucleotides, the CDR3 is TGTGCCAGTAGTGCCGAGGGGGCAACTAATGAAAAACTGTTTTTT. The chain links TRBV19 to TRBJ1-4, with a tentative D call TRBD1 (6 bases). This CDR3 is built from 15 residues. Trimming removed 5 bases at V and 0 bases at J, with 10 bases between. The germline V gene has CDR1 LNHDA and CDR2 SQIVND (reference sequence).

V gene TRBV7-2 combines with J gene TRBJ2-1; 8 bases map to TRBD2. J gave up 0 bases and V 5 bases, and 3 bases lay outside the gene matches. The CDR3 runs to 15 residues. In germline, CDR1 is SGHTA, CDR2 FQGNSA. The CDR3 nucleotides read TGTGCCAGCAGCCTCAGCGGGAGCTCCTACAATGAGCAGTTCTTC. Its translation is CASSLSGSSYNEQFF.

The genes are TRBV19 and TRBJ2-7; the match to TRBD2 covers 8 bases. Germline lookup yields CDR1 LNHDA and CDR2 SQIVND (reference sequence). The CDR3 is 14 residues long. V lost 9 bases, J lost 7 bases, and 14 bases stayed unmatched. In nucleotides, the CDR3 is TGTGCCAGCGGGAGCGGGAGCACGGCACGGGAGCAGTACTTC. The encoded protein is CASGSGSTAREQYF.